This T cell receptor beta chain derives from a study of vaccination effects on CD4 cells after COVID-19. On the study more broadly: Sequencing was preceded by expansion of antigen-specific CD4+ T cells with viral peptide pools in the ViraFEST assay. Study-level points and caveats: Within healthy vaccinees, only 1 of 255 vaccine-induced clones displayed cross-reactivity with common cold coronaviruses.

Scientists isolated CD4+ T cells after a roughly 9-day culture period ended. Either the BNT162b2 or mRNA-1273 vaccine was given to participants in two doses. On this clone: Its target is unknown.

The protocol was immunoSEQ multiplex PCR, while the TCRdb copy is restricted to in-frame clones and leaves out a portion. This table has more than 60,000 clones, 74% appearing once. After removal of 5 bases from V and 8 bases from J, the junction contained 5 bases not matched to a gene. The CDR3 extends over 13 amino acids. Germline assignment: CDR1 MNHEY and CDR2 SVGEGT. The J gene is TRBJ2-1, the V gene TRBV6-2 or TRBV6-3; 8 bases are a match to TRBD1. The receptor was derived from a human donor who received a COVID-19 vaccine. The sequencing here drew on CD4+ T cells from PBMCs cultured without peptide, taken after COVID-19 vaccination. The CDR3 sequence: CASSHRGFDEQFF. For the CDR3, the DNA is TGTGCCAGCAGTCACAGGGGGTTCGATGAGCAGTTCTTC.